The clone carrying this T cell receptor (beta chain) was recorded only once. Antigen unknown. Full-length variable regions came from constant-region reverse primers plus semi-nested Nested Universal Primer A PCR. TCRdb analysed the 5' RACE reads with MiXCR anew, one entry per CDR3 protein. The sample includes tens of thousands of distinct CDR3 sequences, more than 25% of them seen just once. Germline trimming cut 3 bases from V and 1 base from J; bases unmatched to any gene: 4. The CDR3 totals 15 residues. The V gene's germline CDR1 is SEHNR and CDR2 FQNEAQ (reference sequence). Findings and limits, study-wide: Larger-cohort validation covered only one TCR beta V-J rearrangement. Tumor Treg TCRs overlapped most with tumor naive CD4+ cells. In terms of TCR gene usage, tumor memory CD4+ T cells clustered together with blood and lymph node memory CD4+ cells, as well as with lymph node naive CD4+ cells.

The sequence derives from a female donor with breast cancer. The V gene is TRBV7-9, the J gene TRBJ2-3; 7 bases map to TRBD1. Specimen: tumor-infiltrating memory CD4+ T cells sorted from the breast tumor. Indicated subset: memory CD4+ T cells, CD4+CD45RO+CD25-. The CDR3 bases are TGTGCCAGCAGCTTCAGCACAGGGGGCACAGATACGCAGTATTTT. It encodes CASSFSTGGTDTQYF.